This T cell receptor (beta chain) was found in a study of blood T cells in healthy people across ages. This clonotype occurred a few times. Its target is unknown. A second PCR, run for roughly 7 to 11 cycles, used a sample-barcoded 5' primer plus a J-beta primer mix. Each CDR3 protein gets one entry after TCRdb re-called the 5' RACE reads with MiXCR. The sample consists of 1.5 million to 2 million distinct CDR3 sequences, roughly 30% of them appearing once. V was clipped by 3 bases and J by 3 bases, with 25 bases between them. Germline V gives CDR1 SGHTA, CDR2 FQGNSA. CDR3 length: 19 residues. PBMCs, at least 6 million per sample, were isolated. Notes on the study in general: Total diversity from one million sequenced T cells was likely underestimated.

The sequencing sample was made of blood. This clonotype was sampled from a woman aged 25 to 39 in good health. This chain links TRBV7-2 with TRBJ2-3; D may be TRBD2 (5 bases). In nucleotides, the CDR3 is TGTGCCAGCAGCTTTCGCGTGGGCGCCCTTCCTTCGGGAACAGATACGCAGTATTTT. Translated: CASSFRVGALPSGTDTQYF.